This note documents a single TCR beta chain sequence. Its antigen is unknown. This record comes from a study of shared clonotypes between healthy human individuals. Findings and caveats of the study: Sharing across a few donors was seen in about 5% of naive CD4 clonotypes. It was the non-shared clonotypes that had lower generation probabilities than clonotypes shared by all four donors.

Participating donors were healthy, HIV-negative adults free of recent acute infections or vaccinations. Germline lookup yields CDR1 SGHVS and CDR2 FQNEAQ. The CDR3 contains 15 residues. V lost 7 bases to trimming and J lost 0 bases; unmatched junction nucleotides: 5. Repertoires were generated with immunoSEQ multiplex PCR, while TCRdb's copy carries only in-frame clones and drops some. The sample records over 2 million clones, around 93% being singletons. The rearrangement links TRBV7-8 to TRBJ2-1; 8 bases map to TRBD1. The sequencing input was naive CD4+ T cells from PBMCs. Subset noted: CD45RA+ positively selected. The sequence derives from a man aged 18 to 35 in good health. Some clones in this sample may be carry-over from other donors' samples. CDR3 protein: CASNQGAGSYNEQFF. CDR3 sequence (DNA): TGTGCCAGCAACCAGGGGGCAGGCTCCTACAATGAGCAGTTCTTC.